This is a list of T cell receptor beta chains from one sample in a study of control samples from healthy donors and cancer patients. Here immunoSEQ multiplex PCR was the method, and the copy in TCRdb shows in-frame clones only, minus some. The table records around 180,000 clones, 85% to 95% of them present only once. Sample: blood. The receptors were sampled from a woman between 18 and 30 years old in good health. The CDR3 runs from the conserved cysteine through the conserved F or W. The order of the fields is CDR3 DNA, CDR3 protein, D gene, clone size, J gene, V gene, CDR3 length. D genes are given only for firm matches. For some rows the clone size is stated as once, few or many, or as a class when expanded; others skip it.

TGTGCCAGTAGTATGATAGGGACTAGCGGCAAAGAGACCCAGTACTTC CASSMIGTSGKETQYF TRBD2 . TRBJ2-5 TRBV19 16
TGTGCCAGCAGCCAAGATGGGTTAACTAATGAAAAACTGTTTTTT CASSQDGLTNEKLFF . . TRBJ1-4 TRBV3-1/TRBV3-2 15
TGTGCCAGTAGTATTTTGGAGGGCAGCTACAATGAGCAGTTCTTC CASSILEGSYNEQFF . . TRBJ2-1 TRBV19 15
TGTGCCAGCAGCTTAGATCCGACAGGGCCCTACTCCTACGAGCAGTACTTC CASSLDPTGPYSYEQYF TRBD1 . TRBJ2-7 TRBV11-2 17
TGTGCCAGTAGTAAAGTCAGATTGAACACTGAAGCTTTCTTT CASSKVRLNTEAFF . . TRBJ1-1 TRBV19 14
TGTGCCAGCAGTTCTATCGGGACAGGGGCATCCGGGGAGCTGTTTTTT CASSSIGTGASGELFF TRBD1 . TRBJ2-2 TRBV11-2 16
TGTGCCAGCATCCCTTCAGGCAGCTACGAGCAGTACTTC CASIPSGSYEQYF . . TRBJ2-7 TRBV6-6 13
TGTGCCAGCAGCCGTCCAGGGGGCCCCACCTACGAGCAGTACTTC CASSRPGGPTYEQYF TRBD1 . TRBJ2-7 TRBV5-5 15
TGTGCCAGCAGCTTGGTACAGGGGTTTGGGGGCTACACCTTC CASSLVQGFGGYTF TRBD1 . TRBJ1-2 TRBV5-5 14
TGCAGCGCCGAAGGCGGGGACTATGGCTACACCTTC CSAEGGDYGYTF . . TRBJ1-2 TRBV29-1 12
TGCGCCAGCAGCGGGGGACTAGCGAGCACAGAAGAGACCCAGTACTTC CASSGGLASTEETQYF TRBD2 . TRBJ2-5 TRBV5-1 16
TGCGCCAGCAGACGAGAAGGGGGCGCGGGTACTGAAGCTTTCTTT CASRREGGAGTEAFF TRBD1 . TRBJ1-1 TRBV5-1 15
TGTGCCAGCAGTTACTCGTCTAGCGGCTACAATGAGCAGTTCTTC CASSYSSSGYNEQFF TRBD2 . TRBJ2-1 TRBV6-2/TRBV6-3 15
TGTGCCAGCAGGGGACTAGCGGGGAATGAAGAGACCCAGTACTTC CASRGLAGNEETQYF TRBD2 . TRBJ2-5 TRBV27 15
TGCGCCAGCAGTTTACTAGCGGGCTACACAGATACGCAGTATTTT CASSLLAGYTDTQYF TRBD2 . TRBJ2-3 TRBV10-1 15
TGTGCCAGCAGCCAAGCGACAACCAGCACAGATACGCAGTATTTT CASSQATTSTDTQYF . . TRBJ2-3 TRBV3-1/TRBV3-2 15
TGTGCCAGCAGCTGGGGGGGGGTTCCTCCCTACGAGCAGTACTTC CASSWGGVPPYEQYF TRBD2 once TRBJ2-7 TRBV7-2 15
TGTGCCAGCAGTTACGAAGGAAACACCATATATTTT CASSYEGNTIYF . . TRBJ1-3 TRBV6-6 12
TGTGCAATGCGTAGAGGGTCAGGAGATACGCAGTATTTT CAMRRGSGDTQYF . . TRBJ2-3 TRBV6-5 13
TGTGCCAGTACCAGGTTGGACTACTCCTATAATTCACCCCTCCACTTT CASTRLDYSYNSPLHF . . TRBJ1-6 TRBV7-3 16
TGCGCCAGCAGCCTCAGGGGTGAAGCTGAAGCTTTCTTT CASSLRGEAEAFF . once TRBJ1-1 TRBV5-1 13
TGTGCCAGCATGACAATACAGGGGGCAAGTGGCTACACCTTC CASMTIQGASGYTF TRBD1 once TRBJ1-2 TRBV28 14
TGTGCCAGCAGCTCAGGACAGGGACCCTACGAGCAGTACTTC CASSSGQGPYEQYF TRBD1 once TRBJ2-7 TRBV11-2 14
TGCGCCAGCACCCTGAGCAGGATCGGTGAGCAGTTCTTC CASTLSRIGEQFF . once TRBJ2-1 TRBV5-1 13
TGTGCCAGCAGCCCGGGACGGCAGTACGAGCAGTACTTC CASSPGRQYEQYF . . TRBJ2-7 TRBV7-2 13
TGTGCCAGCACGCTGGACAGATACAATCAGCCCCAGCATTTT CASTLDRYNQPQHF . . TRBJ1-5 TRBV6-6 14
TGTGCTAGTGGTTTGGGGCTACAGGGAGGGTTTGGGGCACTGTTTTTT CASGLGLQGGFGALFF . once TRBJ1-4 TRBV12-5 16
TGTGCCAGTAGCGTAACCCCAGGGCGAAACTATGGCTACACCTTC CASSVTPGRNYGYTF . . TRBJ1-2 TRBV19 15
TGTGCCACCAGTGGGGCGGCAAACTATGGCTACACCTTC CATSGAANYGYTF . . TRBJ1-2 TRBV24-1 13
TGTGCCAGCAGCCCCGGCGGCCCTACCTACAATGAGCAGTTCTTC CASSPGGPTYNEQFF . . TRBJ2-1 TRBV6-2/TRBV6-3 15
TGCAGTACCCCGGGTAACTATGGCTACACCTTC CSTPGNYGYTF . . TRBJ1-2 TRBV20-1 11
TGTGCCAGCAGCTTATCGCGCAGGGTGAGGAGCTACACCTTC CASSLSRRVRSYTF . . TRBJ1-2 TRBV13 14
TGTGCCAGCAGCGTCGCGGGAGCGAGAGATACGCAGTATTTT CASSVAGARDTQYF TRBD2 . TRBJ2-3 TRBV9 14
TGTGCCAGCAGCCCCCGTAAGGCAGTTAGAACGGACGAGCAGTACTTC CASSPRKAVRTDEQYF . . TRBJ2-7 TRBV11-2 16
TGTGCCAGCAGCTTGGAGTCCGGAACAGGGCTCATTCAGTACTTC CASSLESGTGLIQYF . once TRBJ2-4 TRBV5-6 15
TGTGCCAGCACACTGGCGGGCACCATATATTTT CASTLAGTIYF . . TRBJ1-3 TRBV6-5 11
TGTGCCAGCAGTTTAGGTGGGGGCACTGAAGCTTTCTTT CASSLGGGTEAFF . . TRBJ1-1 TRBV12-3/TRBV12-4 13
TGTGCCAGCAGCAAAGGTATCTTTAGCAATCAGCCCCAGCATTTT CASSKGIFSNQPQHF . . TRBJ1-5 TRBV21-1 15
TGCGCCAGCAGCTTGGCACAGGTGAACACCGGGGAGCTGTTTTTT CASSLAQVNTGELFF . . TRBJ2-2 TRBV5-1 15
TGTGCCAGCAGGCGGGGGGGGACTACCTCCTACGAGCAGTACTTC CASRRGGTTSYEQYF TRBD2 once TRBJ2-7 TRBV6-5 15
TGTGCCAGCAGCCGATATGGCGGGACCATCGACGAGCAGTACTTC CASSRYGGTIDEQYF . . TRBJ2-7 TRBV11-2 15
TGTGCCGCGCACGGGAATGAAAAACTGTTTTTT CAAHGNEKLFF . . TRBJ1-4 TRBV28 11
TGTGCCAGCAGCTTAGAGGTGGGGACAGACCAAGAGACCCAGTACTTC CASSLEVGTDQETQYF TRBD1 . TRBJ2-5 TRBV13 16